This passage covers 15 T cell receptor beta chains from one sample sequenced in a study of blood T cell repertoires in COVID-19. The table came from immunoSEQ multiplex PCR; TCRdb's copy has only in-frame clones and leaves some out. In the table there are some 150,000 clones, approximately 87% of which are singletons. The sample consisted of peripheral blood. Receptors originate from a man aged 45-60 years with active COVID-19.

In nucleotides, the CDR3 is TGTGCCATCAGTGATGGCTTCAGGGGGGCCGAGGCTGAAGCTTTCTTT. Protein: CAISDGFRGAEAEAFF. The chain couples TRBV10-3 to TRBJ1-1; 7 positions match TRBD1. This CDR3 has 16 residues. V lost 3 bases and J lost 6; bases outside the gene matches: 13. Germline CDR1 reads ENHRY; CDR2 reads SYGVKD.

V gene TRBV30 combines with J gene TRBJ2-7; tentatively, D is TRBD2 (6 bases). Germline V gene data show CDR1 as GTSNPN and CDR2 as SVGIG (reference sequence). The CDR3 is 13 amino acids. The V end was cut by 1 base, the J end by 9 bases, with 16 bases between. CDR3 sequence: CAWSEKVGRRQYF. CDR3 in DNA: TGTGCCTGGAGTGAAAAGGTTGGGAGGCGGCAGTACTTC.

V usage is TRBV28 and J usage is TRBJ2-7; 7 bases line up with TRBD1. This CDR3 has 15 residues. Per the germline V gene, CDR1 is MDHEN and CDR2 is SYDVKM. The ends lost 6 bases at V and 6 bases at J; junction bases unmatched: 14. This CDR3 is CASSNKRQGRFEQYF. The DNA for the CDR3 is TGTGCCAGCAGCAATAAAAGACAGGGTCGTTTCGAGCAGTACTTC.

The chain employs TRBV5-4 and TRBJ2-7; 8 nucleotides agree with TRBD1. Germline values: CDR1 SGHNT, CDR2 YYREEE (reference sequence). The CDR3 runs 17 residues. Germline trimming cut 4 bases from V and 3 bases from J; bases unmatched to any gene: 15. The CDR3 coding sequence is TGTGCCAGCAGCCCCCGGGCTGGACAGGGTCTGATCTACGAGCAGTACTTC. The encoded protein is CASSPRAGQGLIYEQYF.

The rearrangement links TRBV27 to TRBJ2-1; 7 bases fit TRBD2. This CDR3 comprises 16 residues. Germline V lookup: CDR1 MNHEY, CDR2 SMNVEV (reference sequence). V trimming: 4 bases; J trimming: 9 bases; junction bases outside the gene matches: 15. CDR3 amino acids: CASSSMAGVAGGEQFF. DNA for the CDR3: TGTGCCAGCAGTTCAATGGCGGGGGTGGCTGGTGGTGAGCAGTTCTTC.

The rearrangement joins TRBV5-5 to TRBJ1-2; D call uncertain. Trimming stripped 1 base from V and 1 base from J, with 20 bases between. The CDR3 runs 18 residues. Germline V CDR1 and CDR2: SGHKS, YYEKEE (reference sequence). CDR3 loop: CASSLSFLGLRNNYGYTF. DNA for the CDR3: TGTGCCAGCAGCTTGAGCTTTTTGGGTTTGAGGAATAACTATGGCTACACCTTC.

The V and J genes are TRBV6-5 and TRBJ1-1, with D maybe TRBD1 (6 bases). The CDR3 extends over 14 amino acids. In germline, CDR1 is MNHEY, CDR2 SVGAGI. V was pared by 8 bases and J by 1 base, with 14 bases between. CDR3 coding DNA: TGTGCCAGCTCGATCAGGGGTGGGAACACTGAAGCTTTCTTT. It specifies CASSIRGGNTEAFF.

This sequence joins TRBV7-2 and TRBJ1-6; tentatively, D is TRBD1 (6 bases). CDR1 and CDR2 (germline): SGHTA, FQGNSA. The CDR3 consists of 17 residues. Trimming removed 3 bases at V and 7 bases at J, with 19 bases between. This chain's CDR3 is CASSFPLLTGANSPLHF. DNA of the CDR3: TGTGCCAGCAGCTTCCCCCTCCTGACAGGCGCCAATTCACCCCTCCACTTT.

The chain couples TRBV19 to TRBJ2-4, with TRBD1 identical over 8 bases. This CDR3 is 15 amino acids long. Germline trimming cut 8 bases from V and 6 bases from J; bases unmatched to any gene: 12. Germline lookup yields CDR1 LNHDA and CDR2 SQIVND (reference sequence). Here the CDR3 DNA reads TGTGCCAGTTCGAGACCAGGACAGGGAATAAACATTCAGTACTTC. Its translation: CASSRPGQGINIQYF.

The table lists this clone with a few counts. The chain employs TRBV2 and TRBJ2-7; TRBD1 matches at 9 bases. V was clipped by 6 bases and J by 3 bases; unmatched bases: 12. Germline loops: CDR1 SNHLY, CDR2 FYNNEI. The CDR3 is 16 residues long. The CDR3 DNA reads TGTGCCAGCAGCGGCGACAGGGGGGGCAAGGACTACGAGCAGTACTTC. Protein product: CASSGDRGGKDYEQYF.

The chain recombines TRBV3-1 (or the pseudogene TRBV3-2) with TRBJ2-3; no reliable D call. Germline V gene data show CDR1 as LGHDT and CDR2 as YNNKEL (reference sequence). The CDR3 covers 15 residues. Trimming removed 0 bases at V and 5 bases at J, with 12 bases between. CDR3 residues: CASSQDLGRRDTQYF. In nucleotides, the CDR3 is TGTGCCAGCAGCCAAGATCTGGGCCGACGAGATACGCAGTATTTT.

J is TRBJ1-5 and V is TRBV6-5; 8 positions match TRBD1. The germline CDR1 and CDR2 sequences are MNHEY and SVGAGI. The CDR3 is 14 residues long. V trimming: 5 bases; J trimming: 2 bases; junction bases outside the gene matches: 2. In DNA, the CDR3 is TGTGCCAGCAGTCAGGGGGCGCGCAATCAGCCCCAGCATTTT. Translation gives CASSQGARNQPQHF.

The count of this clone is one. CDR3 nucleotide sequence: TGTGCCAGCAGTTATGAGTCGAACACTGAAGCTTTCTTT. Its protein is CASSYESNTEAFF. This rearrangement joins TRBV12-3 or TRBV12-4 to TRBJ1-1; no clear D. Between the trimmed V and J ends, which lost 4 bases and 1 base, there was a span of 7 bases. The CDR3 is made up of 13 amino acids.

CDR3 nucleotide sequence: TGTGCCAGCAGCCTTGGGGGGGGGCGGACGGAAGCTTTCTTT. Protein sequence: CASSLGGGRTEAFF. The J gene is TRBJ1-1, the V gene TRBV3-1 (or the pseudogene TRBV3-2); the D gene is possibly TRBD1 (6 bases). The CDR3 consists of 14 residues. The V end lost 4 bases, the J end lost 8 bases, and 17 bases lay between the germline ends. CDR1 and CDR2 from the germline V gene are LGHDT and YNNKEL (reference sequence).

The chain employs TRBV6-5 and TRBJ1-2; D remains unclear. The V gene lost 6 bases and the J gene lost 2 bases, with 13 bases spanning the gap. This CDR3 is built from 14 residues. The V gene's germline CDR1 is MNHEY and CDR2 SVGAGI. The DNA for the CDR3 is TGTGCCAGCAGCCCGGCCAGCGTAAACTATGGCTACACCTTC. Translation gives CASSPASVNYGYTF.